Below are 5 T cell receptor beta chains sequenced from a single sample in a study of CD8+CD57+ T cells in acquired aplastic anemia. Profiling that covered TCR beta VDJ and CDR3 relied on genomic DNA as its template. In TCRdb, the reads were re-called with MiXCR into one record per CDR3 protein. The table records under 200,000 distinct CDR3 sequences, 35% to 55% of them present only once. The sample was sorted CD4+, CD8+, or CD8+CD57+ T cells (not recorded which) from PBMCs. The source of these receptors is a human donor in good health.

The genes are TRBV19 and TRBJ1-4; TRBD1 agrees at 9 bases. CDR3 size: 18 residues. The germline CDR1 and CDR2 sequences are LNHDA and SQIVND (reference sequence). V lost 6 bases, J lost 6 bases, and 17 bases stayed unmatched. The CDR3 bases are TGTGCCAGTAGCCCCGTGGCGTGGGACAGGGATTTCGATGAAAAACTGTTTTTT. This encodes CASSPVAWDRDFDEKLFF.

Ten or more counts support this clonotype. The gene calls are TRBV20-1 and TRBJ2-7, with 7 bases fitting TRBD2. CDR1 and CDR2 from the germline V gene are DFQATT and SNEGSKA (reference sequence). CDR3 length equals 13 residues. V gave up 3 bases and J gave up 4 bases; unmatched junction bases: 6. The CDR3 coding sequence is TGCAGTGCTAGGCGGGAGATGGGTTACGAGCAGTACTTC. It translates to CSARREMGYEQYF.

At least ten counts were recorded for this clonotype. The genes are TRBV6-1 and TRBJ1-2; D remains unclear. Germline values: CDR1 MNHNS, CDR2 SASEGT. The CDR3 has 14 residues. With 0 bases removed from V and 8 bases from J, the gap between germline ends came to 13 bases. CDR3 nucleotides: TGTGCCAGCAGTGAAGCAGGCGCCTCTGCAGGCTACACCTTC. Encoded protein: CASSEAGASAGYTF.

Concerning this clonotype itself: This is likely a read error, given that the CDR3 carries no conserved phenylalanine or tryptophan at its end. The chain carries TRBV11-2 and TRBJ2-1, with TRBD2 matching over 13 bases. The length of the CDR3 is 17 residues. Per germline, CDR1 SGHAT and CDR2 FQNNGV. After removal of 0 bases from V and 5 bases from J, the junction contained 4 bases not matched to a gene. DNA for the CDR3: TGTGCCAGCAGCTTAGATGGACTAGCGGGAGCCCACAATGAGCAGTTCCTC. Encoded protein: CASSLDGLAGAHNEQFL.

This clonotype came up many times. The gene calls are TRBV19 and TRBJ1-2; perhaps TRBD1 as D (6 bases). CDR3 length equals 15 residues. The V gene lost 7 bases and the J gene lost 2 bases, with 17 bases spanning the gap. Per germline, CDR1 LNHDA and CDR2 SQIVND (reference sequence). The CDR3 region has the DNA TGTGCCAGTACCAAGGACAGCCAACGGAACTATGGCTACACCTTC. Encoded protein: CASTKDSQRNYGYTF.